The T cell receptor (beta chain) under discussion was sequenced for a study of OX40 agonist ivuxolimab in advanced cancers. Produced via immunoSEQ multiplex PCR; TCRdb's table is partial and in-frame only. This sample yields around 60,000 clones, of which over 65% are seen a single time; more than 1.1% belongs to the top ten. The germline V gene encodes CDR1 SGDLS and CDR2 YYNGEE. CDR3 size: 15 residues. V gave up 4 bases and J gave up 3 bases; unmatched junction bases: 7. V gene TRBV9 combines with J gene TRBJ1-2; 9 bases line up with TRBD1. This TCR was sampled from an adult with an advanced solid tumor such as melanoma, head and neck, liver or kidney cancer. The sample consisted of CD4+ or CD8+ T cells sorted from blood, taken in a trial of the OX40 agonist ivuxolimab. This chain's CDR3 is CASSPRTGEDYGYTF. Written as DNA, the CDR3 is TGTGCCAGCAGCCCCCGGACAGGGGAAGACTATGGCTACACCTTC.